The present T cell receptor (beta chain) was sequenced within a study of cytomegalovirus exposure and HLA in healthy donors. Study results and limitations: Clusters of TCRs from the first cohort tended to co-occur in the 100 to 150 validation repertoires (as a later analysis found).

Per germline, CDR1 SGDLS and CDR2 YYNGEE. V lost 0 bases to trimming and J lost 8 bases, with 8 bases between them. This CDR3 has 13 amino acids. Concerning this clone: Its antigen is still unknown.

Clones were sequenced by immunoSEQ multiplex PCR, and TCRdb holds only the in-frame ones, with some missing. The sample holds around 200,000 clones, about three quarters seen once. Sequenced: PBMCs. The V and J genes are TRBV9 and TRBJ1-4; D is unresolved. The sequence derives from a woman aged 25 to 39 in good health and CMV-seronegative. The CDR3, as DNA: TGTGCCAGCAGCGTAGTTTCGGGGGAAAAACTGTTTTTT. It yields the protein CASSVVSGEKLFF.